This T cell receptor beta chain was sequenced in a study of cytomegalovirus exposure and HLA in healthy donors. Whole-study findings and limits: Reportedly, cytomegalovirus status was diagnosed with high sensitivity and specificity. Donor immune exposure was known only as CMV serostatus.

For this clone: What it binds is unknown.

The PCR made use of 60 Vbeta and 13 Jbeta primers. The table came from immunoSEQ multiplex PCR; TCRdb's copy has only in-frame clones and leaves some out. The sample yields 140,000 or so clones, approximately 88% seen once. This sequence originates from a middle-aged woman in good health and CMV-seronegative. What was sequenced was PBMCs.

In DNA form, the CDR3 reads TGCGCCAGCAGCGCCACGCCCGGGACTAGCGCTCAAGAGACCCAGTACTTC. This gives the protein CASSATPGTSAQETQYF. The V call is TRBV5-1, the J call TRBJ2-5, with 10 bases fitting TRBD2. CDR1 is SGHRS, CDR2 YFSETQ, per germline. This CDR3 contains 17 residues. V gave up 4 bases and J gave up 2 bases; unmatched junction bases: 11.